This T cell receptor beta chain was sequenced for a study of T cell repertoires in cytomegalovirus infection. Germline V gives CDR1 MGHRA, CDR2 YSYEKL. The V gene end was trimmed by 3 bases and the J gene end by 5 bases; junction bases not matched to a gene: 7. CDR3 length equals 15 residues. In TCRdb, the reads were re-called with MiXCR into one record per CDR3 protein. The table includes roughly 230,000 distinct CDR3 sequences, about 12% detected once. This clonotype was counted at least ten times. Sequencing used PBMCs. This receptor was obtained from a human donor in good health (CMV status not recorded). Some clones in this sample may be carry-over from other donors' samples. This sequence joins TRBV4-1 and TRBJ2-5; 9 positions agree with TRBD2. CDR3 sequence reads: CASSQGLAVMETQYF. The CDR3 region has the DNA TGCGCCAGCAGCCAGGGACTAGCCGTTATGGAGACCCAGTACTTC.